This TCR beta chain was sequenced in a study of cytomegalovirus exposure and HLA in healthy donors. General study results and limits: A reported reduction in N-insertions relative to the approximately 600-donor mean was seen in an Asian-associated ancestry cluster in a later analysis. Most TCR sequences were uncommon, yet certain public TCRs appeared in many donors.

Use of 60 Vbeta and 13 Jbeta primers characterized the PCR. TCRdb's copy holds only in-frame clones and misses some; the assay was immunoSEQ multiplex PCR. The sample lists fewer than 120,000 clones, 76% occurring once. The CDR3 has 12 residues. Germline V gives CDR1 SEHNR, CDR2 FQNEAQ (reference sequence). Deletions cut 6 bases from V and 6 bases from J, with 12 bases between. About this clone: Its antigen is not known.

The chain links TRBV7-9 to TRBJ2-7; D may be TRBD2 (6 bases). The TCR sequence derives from a man younger than 40 in good health and CMV-seropositive. Sequenced: PBMCs. The CDR3 here is CASSRGVPEQYF. In DNA form, the CDR3 reads TGTGCCAGCAGTCGCGGGGTACCCGAGCAGTACTTC.